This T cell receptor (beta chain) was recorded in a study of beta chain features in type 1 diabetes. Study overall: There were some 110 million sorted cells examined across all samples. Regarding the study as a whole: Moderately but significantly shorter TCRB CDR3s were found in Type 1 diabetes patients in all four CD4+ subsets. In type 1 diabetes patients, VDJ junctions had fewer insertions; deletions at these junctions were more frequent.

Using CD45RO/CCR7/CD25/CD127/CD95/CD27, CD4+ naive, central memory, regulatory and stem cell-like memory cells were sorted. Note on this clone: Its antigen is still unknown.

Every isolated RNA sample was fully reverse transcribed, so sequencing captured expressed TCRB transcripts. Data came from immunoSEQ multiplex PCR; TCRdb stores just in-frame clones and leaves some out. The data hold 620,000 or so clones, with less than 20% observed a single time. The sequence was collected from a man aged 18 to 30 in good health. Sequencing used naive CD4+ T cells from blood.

CDR3 residues: CASNTGGTGELFF. For the CDR3, the DNA is TGTGCCAGCAACACGGGGGGCACCGGGGAGCTGTTTTTT. The chain uses TRBV7-8 and TRBJ2-2; TRBD2 matches 7 bases. The CDR3 runs to 13 residues. Germline CDR1 SGHVS, CDR2 FQNEAQ. The V gene end was trimmed by 7 bases and the J gene end by 4 bases; junction bases not matched to a gene: 3.